What follows is one T cell receptor (beta chain) and its context. What antigen it recognizes has not been identified. No base qualities exist here, and no much larger clone lies one base off it. CD8 naive samples were obtained by positive selection for CCR7 among CD45RO-negative cells, yielding a CD45RA+CCR7+ population from which TemRA cells were excluded. The donors were healthy, HIV-negative adults with no recently reported acute infections or vaccinations. Only Caucasian adults living in Nashville, Tennessee, USA were represented among the donors. Blood was obtained by leukapheresis, after which PBMCs were separated by Ficoll-Histopaque density gradient centrifugation and cryopreserved in liquid nitrogen vapor phase. Analytical flow cytometry was used to check the purity and quantity of every magnetically sorted T cell population. Each sorted fraction had its genomic DNA isolated and then quantified by UV absorbance on a Nanodrop 2000c.

This record comes from a study of shared clonotypes between healthy human individuals (dated by TCRdb to 2020 to 2021). About the investigation overall: The cohort comprised a couple of women and three men aged 18 to 49 years. For each donor, three plates each were used for CD4 naive and CD4 memory, two plates were used for CD8 naive, and one plate was used for CD8 memory. To estimate repertoire size and how much clonotype sharing occurs between individuals, the study deeply sequenced the blood TCR repertoires of five healthy adults. To increase sequencing depth and limit assay-specific biases, different laboratories used diverse techniques to prepare libraries and sequence TCR repertoires. Between about 0.8 and 9 billion PBMCs per donor were obtained by leukapheresis.

Using the deep immunoSEQ assay, multiplex PCR amplified TCR CDR3 regions from genomic DNA. Genomic DNA extracted from each cell subset was distributed evenly over all wells of several immunoSEQ 96-well plates, and each plate served as one replicate. For sorted subsets, 200 ng of genomic DNA, equivalent to around 29,000 T cell genomes, went into each replicate PCR. Purified libraries were measured with a Qubit 3.0 fluorometer, size-checked on a Bioanalyzer 2100, and measured again with the KAPA Library Quantification kit. A separate single-read 150-cycle Illumina NextSeq 550 flow cell was used to sequence each immunoSEQ 96-well plate. The study's own analysis went as follows. The immunoSEQ output contained only junctional sequences without quality scores, so filtering could not match that applied to full-length reads. To assign V/J genes and CDR3, sequences were annotated using PyIR, a Python wrapper for IgBLAST v1.9, with IMGT germline references. Reads were filtered out if the reads had weak V/J assignments (E-value above 1e-6), no CDR3, stop codons, out-of-frame junctions, or ambiguous translated residues. A V3J clonotype was defined by an identical inferred V gene, J gene, and CDR3 amino acid sequence. To compute the percentage overlap between repertoires, the number of shared unique clonotypes was divided by the size of the smaller repertoire. Richness of each repertoire was evaluated using RTK rarefaction, the Chao1 estimator, and Recon v2.1 estimates of unobserved clonotypes. Generation probabilities were computed with OLGA for all TCRbeta clonotypes obtained by the gDNA method from a handful of donors. Here the immuneACCESS table is served through TCRdb, limited to in-frame sequences with V and J called. Missing clones are a known gap in these copies; in checked studies unresolved V genes cover under half, and the rest lacks a known reason. From that table come the V and J calls and clone size; the DNA was used to work out D and trimming. Across this sample there are 1.5 million to 2.5 million clones, with roughly 94% seen only once. The leading ten clones occupy roughly 1.2% of the sample.

V was cut back by 4 bases and J by 3 bases, leaving a gap of 13 bases between them. CDR1 and CDR2 are read off the germline V gene as LGHNA and YNFKEQ. The CDR3 spans 14 residues, from the cysteine through the phenylalanine. CDR3 DNA only is kept here, 42 bases in frame from base 1. On the study overall, not on this receptor specifically: Even with the large sequencing depth, rarefaction of the sorted-subset datasets indicated that sequencing was incomplete. Pairwise subsampling indicated that sequencing depth was expected to affect the degree of clonotype sharing among donors. Approximately 4.8% of naive CD4, 3% to 3.5% of naive CD8, 2.3% of memory CD4, and around 0.4% of memory CD8 clonotypes were shared across several donors. Compared with non-shared clonotypes, the clonotypes found in all four sorted-subset donors had higher generation probabilities. Estimated clonotype richness was generally larger for naive than for memory subsets. The genetic and exposure-history diversity represented was limited by the small number of donors. Sampling was limited to blood, and TCR repertoires in tissue likely differ from TCR repertoires in blood.

The chain is encoded by TRBV4-2 joined to TRBJ2-7; the D gene assignment is ambiguous. Sequencing was performed on naive CD8+ T cells sorted from blood. Per the publication, the cell subset or site label means: CD45RA+CCR7+. This clonotype was obtained from a man aged 18 to 30 in good health. The sequenced DNA is TGTGCCAGCAGCCTCCAAAGAGAAAACTACGAGCAGTACTTC. Its protein product is CASSLQRENYEQYF.